This T cell receptor (beta chain) comes out of a study of regulatory T cells in long-lasting Graves disease. Study-level results: Gene preferences differed: TRBV28, TRBJ1-2, TRBJ2-5 in persistent cases.

Time point meaning: newly diagnosed GD, antithyroid drugs for less than 3 months. Isolated PBMC RNA provided the starting material for the TCR library. As concerns this clonotype: Its antigen is currently unknown.

CDR3 regions were amplified by Arm-PCR using iRepertoire HTBI primers to build TCR beta libraries. MiXCR, applied by TCRdb to the multiplex PCR reads, yields one record per CDR3 protein. The data show about 430,000 distinct CDR3 sequences, about 15% seen once. The CDR3 totals 16 residues. After removal of 5 bases from V and 5 bases from J, the junction contained 12 bases not matched to a gene. Germline assignment: CDR1 PRHDT and CDR2 FYEKMQ (reference sequence). These data were likewise used in another study, on T cells in Graves' hyperthyroidism and ophthalmopathy.

The J gene is TRBJ2-5, the V gene TRBV13; TRBD1 agrees at 9 bases. The material was peripheral blood mononuclear cells (PBMCs), obtained at new diagnosis, from a patient treated with antithyroid drugs. This TCR came from a woman between 40 and 50 years old with Graves disease. CDR3 nucleotides: TGTGCCAGCAGCGCTACCGGGACAGGGTTGGTGGAGACCCAGTACTTC. Its translation: CASSATGTGLVETQYF.